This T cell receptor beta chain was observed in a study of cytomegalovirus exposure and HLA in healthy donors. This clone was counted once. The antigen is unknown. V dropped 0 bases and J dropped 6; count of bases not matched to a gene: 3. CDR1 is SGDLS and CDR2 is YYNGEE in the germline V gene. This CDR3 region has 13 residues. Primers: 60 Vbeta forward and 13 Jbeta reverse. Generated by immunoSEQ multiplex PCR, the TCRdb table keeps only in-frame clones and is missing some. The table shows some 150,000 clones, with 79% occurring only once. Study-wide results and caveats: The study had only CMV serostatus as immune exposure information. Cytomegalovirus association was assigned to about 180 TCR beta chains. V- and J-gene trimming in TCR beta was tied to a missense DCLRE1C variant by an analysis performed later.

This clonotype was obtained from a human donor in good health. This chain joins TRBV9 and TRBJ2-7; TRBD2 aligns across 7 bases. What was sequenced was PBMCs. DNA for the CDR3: TGTGCCAGCAGCGTAGTAGTAGCGGGCGAGCAGTACTTC. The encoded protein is CASSVVVAGEQYF.